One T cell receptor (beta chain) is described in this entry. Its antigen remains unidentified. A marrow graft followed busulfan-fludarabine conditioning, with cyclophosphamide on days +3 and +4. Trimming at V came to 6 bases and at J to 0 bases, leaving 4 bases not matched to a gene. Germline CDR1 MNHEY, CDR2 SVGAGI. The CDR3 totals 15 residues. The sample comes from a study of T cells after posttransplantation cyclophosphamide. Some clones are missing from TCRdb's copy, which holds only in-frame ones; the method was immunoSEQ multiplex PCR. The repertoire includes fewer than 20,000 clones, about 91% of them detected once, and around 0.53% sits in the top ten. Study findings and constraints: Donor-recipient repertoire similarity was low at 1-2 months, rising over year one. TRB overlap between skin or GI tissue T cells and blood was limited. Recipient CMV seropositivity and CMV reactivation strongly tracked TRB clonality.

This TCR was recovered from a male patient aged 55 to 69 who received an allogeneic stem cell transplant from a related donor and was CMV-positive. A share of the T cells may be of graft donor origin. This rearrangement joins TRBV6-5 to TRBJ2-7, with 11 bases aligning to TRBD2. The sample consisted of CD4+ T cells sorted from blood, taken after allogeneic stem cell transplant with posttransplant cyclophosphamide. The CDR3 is CASSRSGGVSYEQYF. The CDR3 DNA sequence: TGTGCCAGCAGCCGTAGCGGGGGGGTCTCCTACGAGCAGTACTTC.